Listed here is a single TCR beta chain. Molecular barcoding with unique molecular identifiers was used for the TCRbeta library. MiXCR, run by TCRdb on the PCR reads, gives a single entry per CDR3 protein. The sample consists of about 200,000 distinct CDR3 sequences, roughly 6.3% of them appearing once. The sample is drawn from a study of T-cell reconstitution after alpha-beta-depleted transplantation in children. There are 17 residues in the CDR3. V gave up 1 base and J gave up 1 base, with 11 bases separating them. The germline CDR1 and CDR2 sequences are SEHNR and FQNEAQ (reference sequence). The material was PBMCs, obtained before TCRalphabeta/CD19-depleted stem cell transplant. The chain combines TRBV7-9 with TRBJ1-6; possible D gene TRBD1, 6 bases. This TCR derives from a girl in the first two years of life with combined immunodeficiency, due to receive a stem cell transplant. The CDR3 bases are TGTGCCAGCAGCTTAGAGGGGGGGCGATCCTATAATTCACCCCTCCACTTT. As protein: CASSLEGGRSYNSPLHF.